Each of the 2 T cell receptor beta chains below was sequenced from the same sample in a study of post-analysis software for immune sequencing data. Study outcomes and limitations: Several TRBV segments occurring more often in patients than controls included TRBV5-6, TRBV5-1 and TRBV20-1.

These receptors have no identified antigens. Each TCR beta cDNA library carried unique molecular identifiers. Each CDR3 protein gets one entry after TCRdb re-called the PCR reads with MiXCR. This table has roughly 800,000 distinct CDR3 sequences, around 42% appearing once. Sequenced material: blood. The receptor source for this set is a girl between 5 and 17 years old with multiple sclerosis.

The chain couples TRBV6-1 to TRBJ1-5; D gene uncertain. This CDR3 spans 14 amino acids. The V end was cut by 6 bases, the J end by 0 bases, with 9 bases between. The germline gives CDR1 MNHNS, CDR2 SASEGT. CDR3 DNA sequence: TGTGCCAGCAGGGCAGAGTATAGCAATCAGCCCCAGCATTTT. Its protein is CASRAEYSNQPQHF.

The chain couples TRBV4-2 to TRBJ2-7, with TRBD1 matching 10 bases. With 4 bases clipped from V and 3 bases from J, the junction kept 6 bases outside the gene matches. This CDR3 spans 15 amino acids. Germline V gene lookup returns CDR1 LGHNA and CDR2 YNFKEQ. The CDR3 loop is CASSPVGTGVYEQYF. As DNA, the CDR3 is TGTGCCAGCAGCCCGGTGGGGACAGGGGTCTACGAGCAGTACTTC.